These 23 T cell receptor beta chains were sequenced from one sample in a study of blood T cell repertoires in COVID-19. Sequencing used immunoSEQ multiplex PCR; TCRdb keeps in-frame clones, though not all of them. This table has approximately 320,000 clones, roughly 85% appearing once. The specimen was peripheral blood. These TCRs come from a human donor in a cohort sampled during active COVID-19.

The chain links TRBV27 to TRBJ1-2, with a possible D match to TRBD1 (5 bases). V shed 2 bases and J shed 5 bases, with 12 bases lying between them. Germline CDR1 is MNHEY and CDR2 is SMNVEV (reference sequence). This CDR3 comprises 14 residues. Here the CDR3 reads CASSLRGASYGYTF. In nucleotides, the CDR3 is TGTGCCAGCAGTTTAAGGGGCGCCTCTTATGGCTACACCTTC.

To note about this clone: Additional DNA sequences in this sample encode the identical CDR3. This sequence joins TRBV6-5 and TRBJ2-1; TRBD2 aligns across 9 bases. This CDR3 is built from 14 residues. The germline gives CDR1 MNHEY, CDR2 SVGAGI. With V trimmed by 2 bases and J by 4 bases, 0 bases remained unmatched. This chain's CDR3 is CASSYAGGYNEQFF. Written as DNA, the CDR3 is TGTGCCAGCAGTTACGCGGGGGGGTACAATGAGCAGTTCTTC.

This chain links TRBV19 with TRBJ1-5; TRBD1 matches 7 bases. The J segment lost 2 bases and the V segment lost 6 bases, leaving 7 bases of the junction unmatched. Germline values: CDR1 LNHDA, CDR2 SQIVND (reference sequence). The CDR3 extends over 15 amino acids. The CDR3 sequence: CASRVGDSRNQPQHF. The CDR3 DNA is TGTGCCAGTAGGGTCGGGGACAGCCGCAATCAGCCCCAGCATTTT.

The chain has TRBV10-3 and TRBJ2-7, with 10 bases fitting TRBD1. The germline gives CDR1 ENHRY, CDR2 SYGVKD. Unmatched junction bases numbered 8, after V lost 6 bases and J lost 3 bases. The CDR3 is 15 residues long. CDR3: CAISARGDRGYEQYF. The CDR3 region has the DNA TGTGCCATCAGCGCGAGGGGGGACAGGGGCTACGAGCAGTACTTC.

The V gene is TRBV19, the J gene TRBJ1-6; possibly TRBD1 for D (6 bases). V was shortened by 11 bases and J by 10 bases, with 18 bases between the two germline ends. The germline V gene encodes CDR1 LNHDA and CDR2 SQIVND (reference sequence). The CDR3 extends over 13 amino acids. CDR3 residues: CAGHRGQPSPLHF. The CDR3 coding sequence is TGTGCCGGACATCGCGGACAGCCCTCACCCCTCCACTTT.

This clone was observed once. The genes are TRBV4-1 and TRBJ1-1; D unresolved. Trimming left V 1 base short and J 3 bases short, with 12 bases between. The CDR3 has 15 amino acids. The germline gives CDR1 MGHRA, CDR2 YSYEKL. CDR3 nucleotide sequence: TGCGCCAGCAGCCAAGTCCGAGCCGCGGACACTGAAGCTTTCTTT. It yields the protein CASSQVRAADTEAFF.

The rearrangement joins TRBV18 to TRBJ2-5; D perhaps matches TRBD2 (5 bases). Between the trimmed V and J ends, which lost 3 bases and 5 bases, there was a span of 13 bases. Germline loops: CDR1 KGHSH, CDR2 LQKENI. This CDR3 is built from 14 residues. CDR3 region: CASSPGRREETQYF. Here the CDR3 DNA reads TGTGCCAGCTCACCGGGAAGAAGGGAGGAGACCCAGTACTTC.

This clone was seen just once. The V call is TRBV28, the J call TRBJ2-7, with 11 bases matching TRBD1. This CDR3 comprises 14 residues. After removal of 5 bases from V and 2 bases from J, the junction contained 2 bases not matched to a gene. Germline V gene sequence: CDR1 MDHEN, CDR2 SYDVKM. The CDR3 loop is CASSTGQGAYEQYF. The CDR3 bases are TGTGCCAGCAGTACGGGACAGGGGGCCTACGAGCAGTACTTC.

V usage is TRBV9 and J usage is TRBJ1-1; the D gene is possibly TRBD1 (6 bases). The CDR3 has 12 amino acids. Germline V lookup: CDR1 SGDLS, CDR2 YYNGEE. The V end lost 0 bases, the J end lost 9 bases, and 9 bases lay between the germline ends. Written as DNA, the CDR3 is TGTGCCAGCAGCGTAGAGGACAGCCAAGCTTTCTTT. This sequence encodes CASSVEDSQAFF.

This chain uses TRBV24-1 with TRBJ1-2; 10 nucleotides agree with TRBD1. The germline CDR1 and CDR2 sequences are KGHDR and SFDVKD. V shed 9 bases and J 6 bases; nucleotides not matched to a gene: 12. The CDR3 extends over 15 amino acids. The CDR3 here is CATAEGGQGRNGYTF. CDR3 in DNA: TGTGCCACCGCTGAAGGGGGACAGGGGAGGAATGGCTACACCTTC.

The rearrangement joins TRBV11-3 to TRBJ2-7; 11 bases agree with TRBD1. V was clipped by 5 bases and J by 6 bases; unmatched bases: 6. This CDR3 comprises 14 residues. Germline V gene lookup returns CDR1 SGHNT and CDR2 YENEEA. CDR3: CASSSGQGASEQYF. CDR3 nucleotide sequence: TGTGCCAGCAGCAGCGGACAGGGGGCAAGCGAGCAGTACTTC.

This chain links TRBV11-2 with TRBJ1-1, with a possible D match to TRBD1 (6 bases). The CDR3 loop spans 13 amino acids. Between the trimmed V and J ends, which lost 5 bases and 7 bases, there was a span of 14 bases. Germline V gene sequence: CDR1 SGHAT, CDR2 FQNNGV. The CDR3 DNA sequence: TGTGCCAGCAGCCGAGTGGCAGGGGATGAAGCTTTCTTT. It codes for CASSRVAGDEAFF.

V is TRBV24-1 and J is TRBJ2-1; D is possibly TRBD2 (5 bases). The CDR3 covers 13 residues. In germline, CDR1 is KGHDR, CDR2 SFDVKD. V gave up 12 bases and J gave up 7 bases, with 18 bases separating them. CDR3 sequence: CASGNENWNEQFF. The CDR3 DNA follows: TGTGCCTCGGGGAACGAGAACTGGAATGAGCAGTTCTTC.

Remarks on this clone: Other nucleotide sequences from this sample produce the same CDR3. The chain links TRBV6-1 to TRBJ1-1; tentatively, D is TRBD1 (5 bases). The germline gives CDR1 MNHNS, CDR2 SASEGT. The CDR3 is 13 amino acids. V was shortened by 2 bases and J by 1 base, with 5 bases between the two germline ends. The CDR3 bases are TGTGCCAGCAGTGAAACAGGGAACACTGAAGCTTTCTTT. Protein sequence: CASSETGNTEAFF.

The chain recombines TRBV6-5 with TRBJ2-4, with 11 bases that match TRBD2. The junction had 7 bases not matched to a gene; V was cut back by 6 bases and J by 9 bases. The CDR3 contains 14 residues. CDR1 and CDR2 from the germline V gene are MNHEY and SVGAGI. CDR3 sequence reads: CASSLAGGSGIQYF. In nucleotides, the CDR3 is TGTGCCAGCAGCTTAGCGGGGGGGAGTGGCATTCAGTACTTC.

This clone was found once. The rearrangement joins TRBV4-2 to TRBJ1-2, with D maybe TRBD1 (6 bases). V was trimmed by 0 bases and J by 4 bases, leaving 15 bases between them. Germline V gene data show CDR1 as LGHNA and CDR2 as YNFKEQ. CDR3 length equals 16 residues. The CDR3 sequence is CASSQDQDGRGYGYTF. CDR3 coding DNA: TGTGCCAGCAGCCAAGATCAAGATGGCAGGGGCTATGGCTACACCTTC.

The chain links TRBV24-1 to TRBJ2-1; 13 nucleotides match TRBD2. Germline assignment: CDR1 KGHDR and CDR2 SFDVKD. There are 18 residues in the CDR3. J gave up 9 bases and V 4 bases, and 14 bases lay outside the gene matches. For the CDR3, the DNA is TGTGCCACCAGTGACGCGGGACTAGCGGGACGTCCCCAGAGTGAGCAGTTCTTC. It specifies CATSDAGLAGRPQSEQFF.

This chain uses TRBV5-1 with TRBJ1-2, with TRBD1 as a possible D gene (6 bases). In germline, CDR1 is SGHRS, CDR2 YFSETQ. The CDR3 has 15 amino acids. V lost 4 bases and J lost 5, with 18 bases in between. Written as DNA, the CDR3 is TGCGCCAGCAGCGAACCCCTCGGACAGACTTATGGCTACACCTTC. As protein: CASSEPLGQTYGYTF.

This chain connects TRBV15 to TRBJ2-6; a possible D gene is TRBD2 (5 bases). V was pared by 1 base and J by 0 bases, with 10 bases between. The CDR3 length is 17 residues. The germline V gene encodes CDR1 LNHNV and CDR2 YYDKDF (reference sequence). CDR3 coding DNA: TGTGCCACCAGCAGAGGAGGGATCCTCTCTGGGGCCAACGTCCTGACTTTC. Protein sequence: CATSRGGILSGANVLTF.

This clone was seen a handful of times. CDR3 sequence: CASSIQRFSGNTIYF. CDR3 DNA sequence: TGTGCCAGCAGTATACAGAGATTCTCTGGAAACACCATATATTTT. The chain carries TRBV6-5 and TRBJ1-3; D unclear. From germline, CDR1 is MNHEY and CDR2 SVGAGI. V lost 5 bases, J lost 0 bases, and 11 bases lay in between. The CDR3 totals 15 residues.

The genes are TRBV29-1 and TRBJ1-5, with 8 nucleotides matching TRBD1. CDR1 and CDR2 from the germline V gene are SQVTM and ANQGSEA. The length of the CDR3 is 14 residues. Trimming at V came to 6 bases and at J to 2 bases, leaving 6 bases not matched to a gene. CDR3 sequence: CSVMTTGGNQPQHF. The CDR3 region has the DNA TGCAGCGTAATGACGACAGGGGGCAATCAGCCCCAGCATTTT.

The CDR3 DNA reads as TGTGCCAGCTTTGGGCCCCCAGGGACTGGGGCCAACGTCCTGACTTTC. Protein product: CASFGPPGTGANVLTF. The chain couples TRBV28 to TRBJ2-6, with a possible D match to TRBD1 (5 bases). Germline V gene data show CDR1 as MDHEN and CDR2 as SYDVKM. The CDR3 consists of 16 residues. Trimming removed 8 bases at V and 2 bases at J, with 16 bases between.

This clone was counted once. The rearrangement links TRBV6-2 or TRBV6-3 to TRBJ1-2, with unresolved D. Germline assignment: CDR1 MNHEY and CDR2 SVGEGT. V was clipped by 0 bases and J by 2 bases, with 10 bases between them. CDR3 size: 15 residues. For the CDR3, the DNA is TGTGCCAGCAGTTACTCGTCCCATTCCAACTATGGCTACACCTTC. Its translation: CASSYSSHSNYGYTF.